Listed below are T cell receptor beta chains from one sample, sequenced in a study of identical twins. TCRdb analysed the 5' RACE reads with MiXCR anew, one entry per CDR3 protein. The repertoire holds fewer than 900,000 distinct CDR3 sequences, with 21% as singletons. This same sample was also part of a study on T cells expressing NK-cell markers.

The sample was PBMCs. These TCRs come from a woman aged 18-30 years in good health. Both conserved end residues are part of each CDR3. Each record gives: V gene, J gene, CDR3 protein.

TRBV6-1	TRBJ2-7	CASTDPGRAGEQYF
TRBV2	TRBJ2-1	CASRKGLAGGSEQFF
TRBV20-1	TRBJ2-1	CSGKRGSYNEQFF
TRBV12-3/TRBV12-4	TRBJ2-2	CATRGSNTGELFF
TRBV7-8	TRBJ2-7	CASSLASGAPRGEQYF
TRBV10-3	TRBJ1-1	CAISERVNTEAFF
TRBV5-4	TRBJ1-2	CASSHGQVVNTF
TRBV12-3/TRBV12-4	TRBJ1-1	CASSWAWGTEAFF
TRBV12-3/TRBV12-4	TRBJ1-6	CASSFDRESPLHF
TRBV18	TRBJ2-7	CASSPPGISYEQYF
TRBV6-5	TRBJ1-2	CASSYEGWNYTF
TRBV7-4	TRBJ2-5	CASSLWDTIQETQYF
TRBV2	TRBJ2-1	CAVREESYNEQFF
TRBV20-1	TRBJ2-2	CSARPPGTGELFF
TRBV5-1	TRBJ2-1	CASGRDGISSYNEQFF
TRBV20-1	TRBJ1-5	CSARRSPDQPQHF
TRBV29-1	TRBJ1-2	CSVLDSNYGYTF
TRBV5-1	TRBJ2-5	CASSLALGLETQYF
TRBV6-5	TRBJ2-7	CASSLRGLAGDSTYEQYF
TRBV7-9	TRBJ2-3	CASSAGAGLDTQYF
TRBV29-1	TRBJ1-1	CSIQGPRGTEAFF
TRBV12-3/TRBV12-4	TRBJ2-1	CASSFGSGSINEQFF
TRBV21-1	TRBJ1-4	CASSKRQGGEKLFF
TRBV7-6	TRBJ2-1	CASSSSLAGGPYLQSEQFF
TRBV6-5	TRBJ1-6	CASSYRSGSYNSPLHF
TRBV10-3	TRBJ2-7	CAARSSYEQYF
TRBV25-1	TRBJ2-1	CASSDGQSNNEQFF
TRBV20-1	TRBJ1-1	CSAKSGTEAFF